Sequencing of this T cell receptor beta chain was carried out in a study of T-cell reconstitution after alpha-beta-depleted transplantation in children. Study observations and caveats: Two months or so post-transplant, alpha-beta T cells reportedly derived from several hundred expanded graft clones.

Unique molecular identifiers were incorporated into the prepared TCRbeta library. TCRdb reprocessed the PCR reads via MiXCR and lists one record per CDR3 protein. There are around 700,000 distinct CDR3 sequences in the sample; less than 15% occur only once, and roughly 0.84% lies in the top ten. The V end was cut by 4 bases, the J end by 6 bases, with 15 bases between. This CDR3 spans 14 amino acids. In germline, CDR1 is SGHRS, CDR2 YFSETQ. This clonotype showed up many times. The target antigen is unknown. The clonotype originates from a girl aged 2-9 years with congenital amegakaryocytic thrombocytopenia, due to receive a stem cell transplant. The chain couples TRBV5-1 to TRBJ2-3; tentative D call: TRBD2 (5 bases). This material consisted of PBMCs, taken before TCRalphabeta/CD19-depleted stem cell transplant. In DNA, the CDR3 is TGCGCCAGCAGCAATGGAGGATCGAGGGATACGCAGTATTTT. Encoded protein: CASSNGGSRDTQYF.